The source of this T cell receptor beta chain is a study of shared clonotypes between healthy human individuals. The overall study: Used for every donor were three CD4 naive, three CD4 memory, two CD8 naive and one CD8 memory plate.

Each subset's genomic DNA was split evenly across several immunoSEQ plates. Sequenced by immunoSEQ multiplex PCR; TCRdb stores in-frame clones only, minus some. Of hundreds of thousands of clones in the sample, roughly 73% were seen once. General observations from the study: The study's rarefaction showed incomplete sorted-subset sequencing despite large depth.

This clone was detected many times. Its antigen is still unknown. The sequenced material came from memory CD4+ T cells sorted from blood. The subset: CD45RA-negative fraction. This receptor was taken from a woman younger than 45 in good health.

CDR3: CASSPILRALDGYTF. CDR3 in DNA: TGTGCCAGCAGTCCGATCTTGAGGGCGCTCGATGGCTACACCTTC. The chain couples TRBV28 to TRBJ1-2, with D hard to call. Germline V lookup: CDR1 MDHEN, CDR2 SYDVKM. The CDR3 is made up of 15 amino acids. V was trimmed by 5 bases and J by 6 bases, leaving 19 bases between them.